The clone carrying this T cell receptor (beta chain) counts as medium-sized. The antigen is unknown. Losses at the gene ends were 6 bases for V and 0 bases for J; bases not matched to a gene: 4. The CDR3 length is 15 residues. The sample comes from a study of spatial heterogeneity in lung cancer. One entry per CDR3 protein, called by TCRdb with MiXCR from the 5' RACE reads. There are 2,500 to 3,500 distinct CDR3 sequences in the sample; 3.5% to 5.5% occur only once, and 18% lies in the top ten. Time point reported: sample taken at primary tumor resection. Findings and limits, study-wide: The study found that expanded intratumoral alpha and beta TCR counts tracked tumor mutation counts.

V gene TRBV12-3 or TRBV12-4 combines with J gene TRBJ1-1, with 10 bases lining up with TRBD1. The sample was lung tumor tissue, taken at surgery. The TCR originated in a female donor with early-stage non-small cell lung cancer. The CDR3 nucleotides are TGTGCCAGCAGCCCGGGACAGGGGCTGAACACTGAAGCTTTCTTT. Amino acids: CASSPGQGLNTEAFF.